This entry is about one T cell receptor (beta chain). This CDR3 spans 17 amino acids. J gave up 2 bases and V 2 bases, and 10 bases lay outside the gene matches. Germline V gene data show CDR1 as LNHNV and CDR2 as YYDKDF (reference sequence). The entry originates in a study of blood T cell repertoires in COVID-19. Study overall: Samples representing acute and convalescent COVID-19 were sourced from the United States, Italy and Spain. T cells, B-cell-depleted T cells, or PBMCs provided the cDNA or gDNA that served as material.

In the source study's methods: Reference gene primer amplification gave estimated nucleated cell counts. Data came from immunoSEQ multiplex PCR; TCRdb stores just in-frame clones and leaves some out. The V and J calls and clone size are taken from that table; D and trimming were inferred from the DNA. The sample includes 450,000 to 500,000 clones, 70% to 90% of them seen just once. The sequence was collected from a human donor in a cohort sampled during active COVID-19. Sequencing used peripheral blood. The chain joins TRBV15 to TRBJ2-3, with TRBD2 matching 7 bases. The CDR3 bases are TGTGCCACCAGCAGATCCAGTACTAGCGATTTCACAGATACGCAGTATTTT. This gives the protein CATSRSSTSDFTDTQYF.